The clone carrying this T cell receptor (beta chain) was counted a single time. Trimming removed 0 bases from V and 0 bases from J, with 23 bases in between. The CDR3 runs 20 residues. The V gene's germline CDR1 is LGHNA and CDR2 YSLEER. The PCR had 60 Vbeta and 13 Jbeta primers. Libraries were prepared by immunoSEQ multiplex PCR; TCRdb keeps only in-frame clonotypes and omits some of them. Of 200,000 to 250,000 clones in the sample, 82% were seen once. This record comes from a study of cytomegalovirus exposure and HLA in healthy donors. This receptor was identified in a woman aged 40 to 49 in good health and CMV-seropositive. What was sequenced was PBMCs. V is TRBV4-3 and J is TRBJ1-1, with D uncertain. This chain's CDR3 is CASSQELVFRGVRVNTEAFF. In DNA, the CDR3 is TGCGCCAGCAGCCAAGAATTGGTCTTTCGTGGGGTGCGGGTGAACACTGAAGCTTTCTTT.